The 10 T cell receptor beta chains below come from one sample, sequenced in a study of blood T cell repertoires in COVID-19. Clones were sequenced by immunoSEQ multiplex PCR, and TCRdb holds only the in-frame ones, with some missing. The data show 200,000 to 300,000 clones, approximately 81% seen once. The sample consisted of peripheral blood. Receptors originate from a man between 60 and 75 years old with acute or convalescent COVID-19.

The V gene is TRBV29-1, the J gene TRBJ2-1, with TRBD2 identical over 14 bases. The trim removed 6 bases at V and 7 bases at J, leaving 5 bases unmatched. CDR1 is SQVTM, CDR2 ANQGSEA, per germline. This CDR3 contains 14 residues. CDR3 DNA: TGCAGCGTGTGGACTAGCGGGGGGACAAATGAGCAGTTCTTC. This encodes CSVWTSGGTNEQFF.

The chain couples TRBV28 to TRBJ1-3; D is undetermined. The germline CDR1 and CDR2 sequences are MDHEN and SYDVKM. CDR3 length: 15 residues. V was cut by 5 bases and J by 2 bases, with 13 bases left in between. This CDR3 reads CASSVPGTAGNTIYF. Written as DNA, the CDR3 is TGTGCCAGCAGTGTCCCGGGAACGGCTGGAAACACCATATATTTT.

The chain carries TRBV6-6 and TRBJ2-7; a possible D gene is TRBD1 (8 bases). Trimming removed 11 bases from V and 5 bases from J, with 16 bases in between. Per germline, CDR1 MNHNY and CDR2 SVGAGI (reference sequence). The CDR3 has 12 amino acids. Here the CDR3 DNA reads TGTGCCTCACAGGGGGGGTCCCACGAGCAGTACTTC. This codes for CASQGGSHEQYF.

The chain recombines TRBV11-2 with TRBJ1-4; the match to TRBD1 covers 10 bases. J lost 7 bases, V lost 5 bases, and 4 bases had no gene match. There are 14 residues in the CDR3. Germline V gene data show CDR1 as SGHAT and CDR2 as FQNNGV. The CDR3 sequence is CASSQDRGGEKLFF. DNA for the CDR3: TGTGCCAGCAGCCAGGACAGGGGGGGTGAAAAACTGTTTTTT.

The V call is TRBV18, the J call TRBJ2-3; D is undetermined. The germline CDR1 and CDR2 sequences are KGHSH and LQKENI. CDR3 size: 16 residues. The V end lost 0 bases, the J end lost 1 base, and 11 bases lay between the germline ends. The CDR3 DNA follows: TGTGCCAGCTCACCACCAACGCTCGGAGGCACAGATACGCAGTATTTT. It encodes CASSPPTLGGTDTQYF.

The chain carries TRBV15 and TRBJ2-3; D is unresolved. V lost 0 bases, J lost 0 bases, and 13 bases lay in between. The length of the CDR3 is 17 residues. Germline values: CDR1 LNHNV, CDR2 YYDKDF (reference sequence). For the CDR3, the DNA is TGTGCCACCAGCAGAGACCCCCTGAGCGTCAGCACAGATACGCAGTATTTT. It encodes CATSRDPLSVSTDTQYF.

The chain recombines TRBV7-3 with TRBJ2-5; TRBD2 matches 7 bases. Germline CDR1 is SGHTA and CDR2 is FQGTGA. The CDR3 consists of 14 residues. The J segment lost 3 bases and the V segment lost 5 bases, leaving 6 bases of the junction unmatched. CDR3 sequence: CASSTSAGEETQYF. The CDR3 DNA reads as TGTGCCAGCAGCACCTCCGCGGGGGAAGAGACCCAGTACTTC.

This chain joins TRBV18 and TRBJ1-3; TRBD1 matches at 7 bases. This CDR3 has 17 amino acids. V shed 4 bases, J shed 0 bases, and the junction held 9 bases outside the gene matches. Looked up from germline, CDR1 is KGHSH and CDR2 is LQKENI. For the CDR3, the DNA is TGTGCCAGCTCACTCCTCTCGGGACAGTACTCTGGAAACACCATATATTTT. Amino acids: CASSLLSGQYSGNTIYF.

CDR3 nucleotides: TGTGCCAGTAGATCTCCACAACCACAGGCTGGAGGGGAGACCCAGTACTTC. Translation: CASRSPQPQAGGETQYF. The J gene is TRBJ2-5, the V gene TRBV19; D is perhaps TRBD2 (6 bases). This CDR3 is 17 amino acids long. Germline V gene lookup returns CDR1 LNHDA and CDR2 SQIVND (reference sequence). Trimming took 6 bases from V and 5 from J, leaving 25 bases between them.

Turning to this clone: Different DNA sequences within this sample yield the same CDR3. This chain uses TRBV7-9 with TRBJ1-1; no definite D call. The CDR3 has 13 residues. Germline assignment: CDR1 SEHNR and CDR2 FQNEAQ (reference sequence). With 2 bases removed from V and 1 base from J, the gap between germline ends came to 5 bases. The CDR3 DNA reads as TGTGCCAGCAGCTTAACCGGGAACACTGAAGCTTTCTTT. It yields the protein CASSLTGNTEAFF.